The 10 T cell receptor beta chains presented below share a single source sample, sequenced in a study of T cells in Graves' hyperthyroidism and ophthalmopathy. Amplification targeted TCR beta CDR3 regions from RNA transcripts. When the TCR CDR3 underwent first-round RT-PCR, the HTBI primer set was used. TCRdb re-called the multiplex PCR reads through MiXCR, storing one row per CDR3 protein. Among 600,000 to 850,000 distinct CDR3 sequences listed, around 19% were seen once. Sequenced material: blood. Source of these receptors: a woman between 50 and 59 years old with Graves' hyperthyroidism that later progressed to Graves' ophthalmopathy.

This clonotype was seen only a few times. CDR3 coding DNA: TGTGCCATCAGTGACCTCACTAGCGGGGGTTCCTACAATGAGCAGTTCTTC. Translating it yields CAISDLTSGGSYNEQFF. The chain has TRBV10-3 and TRBJ2-1; 11 bases map to TRBD2. Germline V gene sequence: CDR1 ENHRY, CDR2 SYGVKD. The CDR3 loop spans 17 amino acids. Trimming took 3 bases from V and 1 from J; bases not matched to a gene: 5.

J is TRBJ2-3 and V is TRBV27, with 13 positions matching TRBD2. Germline V CDR1 and CDR2: MNHEY, SMNVEV (reference sequence). J was trimmed by 1 base and V by 5 bases; bases with no gene match: 6. CDR3 length equals 17 residues. The CDR3 sequence: CASSLGLAGARTDTQYF. The CDR3 DNA follows: TGTGCCAGCAGTCTTGGACTAGCGGGGGCGCGCACAGATACGCAGTATTTT.

This clonotype was detected a few times. This chain joins TRBV3-1 and TRBJ2-7, with D possibly matching TRBD1 (6 bases). The V gene's germline CDR1 is LGHDT and CDR2 YNNKEL (reference sequence). The V end lost 4 bases, the J end lost 4 bases, and 14 bases lay between the germline ends. This CDR3 is 14 amino acids long. The DNA for the CDR3 is TGTGCCAGCAGCCCCTCGGGACATCTATACGAGCAGTACTTC. Encoded protein: CASSPSGHLYEQYF.

This clonotype was detected ten times or more. V usage is TRBV12-3 or TRBV12-4 and J usage is TRBJ2-1; TRBD2 agrees at 9 bases. CDR3 length: 14 residues. V trimming: 5 bases; J trimming: 5 bases; junction bases outside the gene matches: 4. The CDR3 here is CASSRGTSHNEQFF. In DNA form, the CDR3 reads TGTGCCAGCAGTCGCGGGACTAGCCACAATGAGCAGTTCTTC.

V and J are TRBV19 and TRBJ1-2, with 9 nucleotides matching TRBD1. Losses at the gene ends were 7 bases for V and 8 bases for J; bases not matched to a gene: 8. There are 13 residues in the CDR3. Per germline, CDR1 LNHDA and CDR2 SQIVND (reference sequence). The DNA for the CDR3 is TGTGCCAGTACCCCACAGGGGGCAGGGGGCTACACCTTC. It specifies CASTPQGAGGYTF.

The rearrangement links TRBV28 to TRBJ2-7, with D possibly matching TRBD1 (7 bases). The CDR3 contains 14 residues. The germline V gene encodes CDR1 MDHEN and CDR2 SYDVKM. The germline V and J ends were trimmed by 6 bases and 7 bases, with 19 bases remaining between them. Here the CDR3 DNA reads TGTGCCAGCAGGTCTGACAGGGCCGGAGGGGAGCAGTACTTC. The encoded protein is CASRSDRAGGEQYF.

In its sample, this clonotype was seen many times. This chain joins TRBV12-3 or TRBV12-4 and TRBJ1-2; D is unclear. The CDR3 runs to 17 residues. The V gene lost 0 bases and the J gene lost 1 base, with 15 bases spanning the gap. The CDR3 reads CASSLAPTMRVNYGYTF. CDR3 nucleotide sequence: TGTGCCAGCAGTTTAGCGCCCACAATGCGGGTTAACTATGGCTACACCTTC.

Only a few counts were recorded for this clonotype. The chain uses TRBV6-5 and TRBJ2-2, with D tentatively TRBD1 or TRBD2 (6 bases each). The germline V and J ends were trimmed by 0 bases and 6 bases, with 8 bases remaining between them. This CDR3 has 14 amino acids. Germline-derived CDR1 and CDR2 are MNHEY and SVGAGI. The CDR3 nucleotides are TGTGCCAGCAGTTACTCGAGGGGGGCCGGGGAGCTGTTTTTT. Protein product: CASSYSRGAGELFF.

The V gene is TRBV20-1, the J gene TRBJ1-4; tentative D call: TRBD1 (5 bases). Trimming removed 2 bases at V and 8 bases at J, with 18 bases between. CDR1 and CDR2 (germline): DFQATT, SNEGSKA (reference sequence). There are 15 residues in the CDR3. The CDR3 protein is CSARHSGTVEEKLFF. The CDR3 DNA is TGCAGTGCTAGACACTCCGGGACCGTGGAGGAAAAACTGTTTTTT.

This rearrangement joins TRBV6-1 to TRBJ1-4, with 10 bases that match TRBD1. Trimming cost V 6 bases and J 7 bases; bases outside gene matches: 8. Germline V gene sequence: CDR1 MNHNS, CDR2 SASEGT. The CDR3 consists of 15 residues. The CDR3 region has the DNA TGTGCCAGCAGGGGACAGGGGCGCGATAGTGAAAAACTGTTTTTT. Translating gives CASRGQGRDSEKLFF.